The entry below gives a single TCR beta chain sequence along with its context. Its antigen is still unknown. The PCR employed 60 Vbeta primers together with 13 Jbeta primers. Sequencing was performed with immunoSEQ multiplex PCR; in TCRdb, only in-frame clones are kept and a portion is missing. This table holds fewer than 200,000 clones, more than 80% found once. Germline CDR1 is MNHEY and CDR2 is SMNVEV (reference sequence). The CDR3 runs 16 residues. V was cut by 2 bases and J by 1 base, with 15 bases left in between. These data belong to a study of cytomegalovirus exposure and HLA in healthy donors. The study, taken as a whole, reports: Association with HLA alleles at 0.05 false discovery rate was found for around 15,000 TCR beta sequences in a later analysis.

The receptor's source is a young woman in good health and CMV-seronegative. The chain combines TRBV27 with TRBJ2-7, with TRBD2 as a possible D gene (7 bases). The sequenced sample consisted of PBMCs. The CDR3 loop is CASSLGGGRGSYEQYF. CDR3 in DNA: TGTGCCAGCAGTTTAGGGGGCGGGAGAGGTTCCTACGAGCAGTACTTC.